Below are 12 T cell receptor beta chains sequenced from a single sample in a study of T cell responses to AZD1222 COVID-19 vaccine (dated by TCRdb to about 2021). Sample time point, as interpreted from the label and publication: about 28 days (+/-7) after the second vaccine dose. In the paper's terms, the treatment or condition label means: meningococcal conjugate vaccine given as trial control. The library was produced with the immunoSEQ multiplex PCR assay. TCRdb re-hosts the immuneACCESS table, in-frame sequences only. Its copies lack some clones; in the studies checked, an unresolved V gene accounts for under half of them, and the cause for the rest is not known. Within this sample are about 39,000 clones, with roughly 85% of them counted one time only. Of the sample, 26% falls within the top ten clones. The specimen comprised peripheral blood, sampled 28 days after the second dose of the MenACWY control vaccine. The receptors stem from an adult who received the MenACWY meningococcal vaccine as a control.

This chain connects TRBV24-1 to TRBJ2-2; 7 nucleotides agree with TRBD2. CDR1 and CDR2 from the germline V gene are KGHDR and SFDVKD. The CDR3 has 18 amino acids. Trimming cost V 5 bases and J 0 bases; bases outside gene matches: 11. The CDR3 DNA is TGTGCCACCAGTGTTCCCCCGTCGGCGGGAGCGAACACCGGGGAGCTGTTTTTT. This gives the protein CATSVPPSAGANTGELFF.

The chain combines TRBV6-5 with TRBJ1-3; D is unresolved. Trimming cost V 5 bases and J 0 bases, with 11 bases left between them. This CDR3 is 15 amino acids long. Per germline, CDR1 MNHEY and CDR2 SVGAGI. The CDR3 DNA follows: TGTGCCAGCAGTCCGAGACGGTACTCTGGAAACACCATATATTTT. It yields the protein CASSPRRYSGNTIYF.

This clone has just one count. J is TRBJ2-7 and V is TRBV27, with TRBD2 matching over 11 bases. The CDR3 contains 17 residues. The V segment lost 5 bases and the J segment 6 bases; nucleotides outside the gene matches: 15. Germline CDR1 is MNHEY and CDR2 is SMNVEV (reference sequence). The CDR3 reads CASSPRLAGRVLGEQYF. The DNA for the CDR3 is TGTGCCAGCAGTCCAAGACTAGCGGGAAGGGTCTTGGGCGAGCAGTACTTC.

The J gene is TRBJ1-6, the V gene TRBV9; D ambiguous. The germline V gene has CDR1 SGDLS and CDR2 YYNGEE. Trimming removed 4 bases from V and 7 bases from J, with 6 bases in between. The CDR3 runs 12 residues. In DNA, the CDR3 is TGTGCCAGCAGCCAAGGGAATTCACCCCTCCACTTT. Its translation: CASSQGNSPLHF.

In this sample, this clone turned up a few times. The chain joins TRBV2 to TRBJ2-1; no clear D. The length of the CDR3 is 14 residues. Trimming shortened V by 7 bases and J by 8 bases, and 18 bases separated the two germline ends. Per germline, CDR1 SNHLY and CDR2 FYNNEI. CDR3 sequence (DNA): TGTGCCAGCAATAACCTTCTCCCCCGCCATGAGCAGTTCTTC. Translated: CASNNLLPRHEQFF. The full variable domain, with the rest looked up from reference TRBV2 and TRBJ2-1, is EPEVTQTPSHQVTQMGQEVILRCVPISNHLYFYWYRQILGQKVEFLVSFYNNEISEKSEIFDDQFSVERPDGSNFTLKIRSTKLEDSAMYFCASNNLLPRHEQFFGPGTRLTVL.

On this clone: A junction boundary mismatches the germline segment, possibly from a read error. This sequence joins TRBV7-7 and TRBJ2-5; tentatively, D is TRBD2 (6 bases). This CDR3 is 16 amino acids long. Germline CDR1 is SSHAT and CDR2 is FNYEAQ (reference sequence). The CDR3: CASSLAAGRAKETQYF. The CDR3 DNA reads as TGTGCTAGCAGCTTAGCGGCGGGGCGGGCGAAAGAGACCCAGTACTTC.

The rearrangement uses TRBV7-7 and TRBJ2-3; TRBD2 matches at 10 bases. This CDR3 is 15 amino acids long. Germline V CDR1 and CDR2: SSHAT, FNYEAQ (reference sequence). Trimming removed 5 bases from V and 3 bases from J; junction bases left unmatched: 5. The CDR3 nucleotides are TGTGCCAGCAGCCTATCTAGCGGGAGAACAGATACGCAGTATTTT. Translated: CASSLSSGRTDTQYF.

V and J are TRBV10-3 and TRBJ1-6; no clear D. Trimming shortened V by 5 bases and J by 8 bases, and 16 bases separated the two germline ends. Germline CDR1 ENHRY, CDR2 SYGVKD. The CDR3 is 15 amino acids. CDR3: CAISTQSRRDSPLHF. The CDR3 DNA follows: TGTGCCATCAGTACGCAGTCGAGGAGGGATTCACCCCTCCACTTT.

J is TRBJ1-5 and V is TRBV28; D remains unclear. This CDR3 spans 14 amino acids. V was pared by 2 bases and J by 3 bases, with 8 bases between. Germline loops: CDR1 MDHEN, CDR2 SYDVKM. The CDR3 sequence is CASSLIPDNQPQHF. In DNA form, the CDR3 reads TGTGCCAGCAGTTTAATTCCAGACAATCAGCCCCAGCATTTT. Drawing the rest from reference TRBV28 and TRBJ1-5, the complete variable domain is DVKVTQSSRYLVKRTGEKVFLECVQDMDHENMFWYRQDPGLGLRLIYFSYDVKMKEKGDIPEGYSVSREKKERFSLILESASTNQTSMYLCASSLIPDNQPQHFGDGTRLSIL.

The rearrangement joins TRBV19 to TRBJ2-7, with D perhaps TRBD1 (5 bases). V was cut by 3 bases and J by 5 bases, with 14 bases left in between. This CDR3 region has 14 residues. CDR1 LNHDA and CDR2 SQIVND come from the germline V gene (reference sequence). CDR3 loop: CASSISRATDEQYF. The DNA of the CDR3 is TGTGCCAGTAGTATCAGCAGGGCGACAGACGAGCAGTACTTC.

The chain joins TRBV13 to TRBJ2-1, with D possibly TRBD2 on 6 matching bases. V shed 4 bases and J shed 3 bases, with 13 bases lying between them. The germline V gene has CDR1 PRHDT and CDR2 FYEKMQ (reference sequence). The CDR3 contains 15 residues. The CDR3 spells CASSSLRDFYNEQFF. The CDR3 DNA is TGTGCCAGCAGCTCACTACGGGACTTCTACAATGAGCAGTTCTTC.

The chain joins TRBV2 to TRBJ2-5; TRBD2 matches at 11 bases. The CDR3 length is 16 residues. Germline V gene sequence: CDR1 SNHLY, CDR2 FYNNEI. V gave up 6 bases and J gave up 0 bases; unmatched junction bases: 6. The CDR3 here is CASSPTTSGNQETQYF. In DNA form, the CDR3 reads TGTGCCAGCAGCCCGACGACTAGCGGGAACCAAGAGACCCAGTACTTC. Full variable domain (outside the CDR3, taken from reference TRBV2 and TRBJ2-5): EPEVTQTPSHQVTQMGQEVILRCVPISNHLYFYWYRQILGQKVEFLVSFYNNEISEKSEIFDDQFSVERPDGSNFTLKIRSTKLEDSAMYFCASSPTTSGNQETQYFGPGTRLLVL.